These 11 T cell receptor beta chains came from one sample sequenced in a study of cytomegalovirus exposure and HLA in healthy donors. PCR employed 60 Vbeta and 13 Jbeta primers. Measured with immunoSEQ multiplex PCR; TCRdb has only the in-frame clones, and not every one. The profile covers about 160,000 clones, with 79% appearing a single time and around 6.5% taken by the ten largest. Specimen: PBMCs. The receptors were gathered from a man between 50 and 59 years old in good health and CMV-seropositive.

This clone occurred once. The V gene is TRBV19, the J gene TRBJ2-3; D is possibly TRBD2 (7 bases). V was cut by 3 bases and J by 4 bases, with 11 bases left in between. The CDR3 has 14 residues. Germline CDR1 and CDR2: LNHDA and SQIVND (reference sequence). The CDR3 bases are TGTGCCAGTAGTATTGGCGGGGGCTCAGATACGCAGTATTTT. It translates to CASSIGGGSDTQYF. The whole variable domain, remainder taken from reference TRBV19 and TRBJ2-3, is DGGITQSPKYLFRKEGQNVTLSCEQNLNHDAMYWYRQDPGQGLRLIYYSQIVNDFQKGDIAEGYSVSREKKESFPLTVTSAQKNPTAFYLCASSIGGGSDTQYFGPGTRLTVL.

Here the CDR3 reads CASSVGIAGEQFF. The CDR3 DNA is TGTGCCAGCAGCGTAGGTATAGCGGGAGAGCAGTTCTTC. The chain couples TRBV9 to TRBJ2-1; TRBD2 agrees at 8 bases. Germline trimming cut 0 bases from V and 10 bases from J; bases unmatched to any gene: 3. The CDR3 is 13 amino acids. CDR1 is SGDLS and CDR2 is YYNGEE in the germline V gene.

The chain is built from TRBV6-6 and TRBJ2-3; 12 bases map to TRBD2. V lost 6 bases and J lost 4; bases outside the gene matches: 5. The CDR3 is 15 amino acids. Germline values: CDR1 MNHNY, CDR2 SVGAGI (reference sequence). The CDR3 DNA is TGTGCCAGCAGACCTAGCGGGAGGGCCGCAGATACGCAGTATTTT. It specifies CASRPSGRAADTQYF.

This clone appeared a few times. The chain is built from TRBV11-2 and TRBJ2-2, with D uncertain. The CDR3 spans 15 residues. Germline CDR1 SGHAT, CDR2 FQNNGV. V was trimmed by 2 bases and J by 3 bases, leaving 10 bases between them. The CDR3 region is CASSLSGPHTGELFF. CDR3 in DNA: TGTGCCAGCAGCTTAAGTGGCCCCCACACCGGGGAGCTGTTTTTT.

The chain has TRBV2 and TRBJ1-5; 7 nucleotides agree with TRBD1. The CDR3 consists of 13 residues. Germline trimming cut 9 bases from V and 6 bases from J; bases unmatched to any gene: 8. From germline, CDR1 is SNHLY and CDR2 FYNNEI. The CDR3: CASNDREGQPQHF. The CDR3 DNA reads TGTGCCAGTAATGACAGGGAAGGTCAGCCCCAGCATTTT.

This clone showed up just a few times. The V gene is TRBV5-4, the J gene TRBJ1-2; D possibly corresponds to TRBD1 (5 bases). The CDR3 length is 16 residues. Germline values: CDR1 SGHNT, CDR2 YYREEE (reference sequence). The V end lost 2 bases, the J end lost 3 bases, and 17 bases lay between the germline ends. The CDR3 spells CASSLEAQGGYYGYTF. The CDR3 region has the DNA TGTGCCAGCAGCTTAGAGGCCCAGGGAGGGTACTATGGCTACACCTTC. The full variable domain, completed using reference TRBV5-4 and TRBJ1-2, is ETGVTQSPTHLIKTRGQQVTLRCSSQSGHNTVSWYQQALGQGPQFIFQYYREEENGRGNFPPRFSGLQFPNYSSELNVNALELDDSALYLCASSLEAQGGYYGYTFGSGTRLTVV.

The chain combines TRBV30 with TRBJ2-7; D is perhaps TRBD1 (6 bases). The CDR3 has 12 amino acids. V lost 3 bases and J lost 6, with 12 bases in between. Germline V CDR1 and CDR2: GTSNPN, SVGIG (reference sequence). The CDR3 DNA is TGTGCCTGGAGCGGGGTAGGGGGCGAGCAGTACTTC. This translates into CAWSGVGGEQYF.

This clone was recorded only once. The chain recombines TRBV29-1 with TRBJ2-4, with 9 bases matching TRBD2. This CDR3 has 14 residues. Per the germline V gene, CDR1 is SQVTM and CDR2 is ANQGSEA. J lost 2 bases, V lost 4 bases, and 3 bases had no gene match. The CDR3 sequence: CSVVAGATKNIQYF. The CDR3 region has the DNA TGCAGCGTTGTAGCGGGAGCCACCAAAAACATTCAGTACTTC. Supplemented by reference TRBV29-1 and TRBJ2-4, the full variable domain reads SAVISQKPSRDICQRGTSLTIQCQVDSQVTMMFWYRQQPGQSLTLIATANQGSEATYESGFVIDKFPISRPNLTFSTLTVSNMSPEDSSIYLCSVVAGATKNIQYFGAGTRLSVL.

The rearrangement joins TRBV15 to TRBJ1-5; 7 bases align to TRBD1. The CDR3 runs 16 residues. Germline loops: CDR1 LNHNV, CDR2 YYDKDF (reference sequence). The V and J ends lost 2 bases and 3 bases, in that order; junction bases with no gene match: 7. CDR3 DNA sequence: TGTGCCACCAGCAGAATTACAGGGGAACTCAATCAGCCCCAGCATTTT. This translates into CATSRITGELNQPQHF.

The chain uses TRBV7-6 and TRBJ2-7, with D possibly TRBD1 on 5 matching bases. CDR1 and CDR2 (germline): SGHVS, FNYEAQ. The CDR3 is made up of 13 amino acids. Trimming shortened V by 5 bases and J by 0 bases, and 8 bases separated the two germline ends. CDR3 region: CASSPDSSYEQYF. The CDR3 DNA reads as TGTGCCAGCAGCCCAGACAGCTCCTACGAGCAGTACTTC.

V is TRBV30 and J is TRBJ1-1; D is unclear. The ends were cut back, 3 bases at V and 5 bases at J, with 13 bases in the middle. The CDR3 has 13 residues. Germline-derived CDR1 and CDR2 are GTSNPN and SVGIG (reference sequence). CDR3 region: CAWSWEVRTEAFF. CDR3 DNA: TGTGCCTGGAGCTGGGAGGTGAGGACTGAAGCTTTCTTT.